What follows is one TCR beta chain and its context. The table lists this clonotype with many counts. Its antigen target is currently unknown. Per-base quality was not reported, and no clone a single base away is much larger than it. The germline V end is reduced by 0 bases and the J end by 0 bases; junction bases left unmatched: 8. The CDR3 has 18 amino acids, counting the end cysteine and phenylalanine. Here the CDR3 DNA is all that survives: 54 bases in frame from base 1. Looking up the germline V gene (reference sequence) yields CDR1 LGHDT and CDR2 YNNKEL. The entry originates in a study of kidney transplant recipient with SARS-CoV-2 infection (dated by TCRdb to the early 2020s). Explained via the paper, the time point label denotes: pre-pandemic baseline sample and day 111 after first positive SARS-CoV-2 test. For sequencing, an Illumina MiSeq was employed. The peripheral T cell repertoire was profiled for human TCRbeta genes. The paper's data handling went like this. Beta-binomial modelling was used to test for differences in clonotype abundance while accounting for variability over time. Expanded clonotypes were screened against the ImmuneCODE reference database of SARS-CoV-2-associated TCRs and mapped to viral genome regions. Additional analyses of the repertoire looked at TRBV gene usage, CDR3 length, CDR3 amino acid overlap between time points, clonotype abundance distributions and Jaccard similarity. TCRdb's own reprocessing of the public reads used fastp at Q25 and MiXCR and kept productive beta chains. A single entry per CDR3 protein holds the most common genes and DNA from its merged rows. The V and J calls here are based on TCRdb, not the publication. The sample contains approximately 250,000 distinct CDR3 sequences, about 28% of them found a single time. The leading ten clones occupy nearly 7.5% of the sample.

This chain joins TRBV3-1 to TRBJ2-3; 8 of the junction bases match TRBD1. The clonotype originates from a male patient aged 30 to 39 who had COVID-19 and was a kidney transplant recipient. After a transplant, some T cells may be the graft donor's own cells. The sample was a blood sample, taken at baseline and on roughly day 120 from a kidney transplant recipient. Here the CDR3 is given as CASSQEGVTGDSTDTQYF. In nucleotides, the sequence is TGTGCCAGCAGCCAAGAGGGGGTGACAGGGGACAGCACAGATACGCAGTATTTT.